This TCR beta chain was sequenced during a study of blood T cells in healthy people across ages. The study, taken as a whole, reports: Observed TCR beta diversity per million T cells went down as age went up. This fall followed a roughly linear course with age.

The V end lost 3 bases, the J end lost 10 bases, and 14 bases lay between the germline ends. The CDR3 runs 13 residues. CDR1 and CDR2 from the germline V gene are SGHRS and YFSETQ. Healthy Caucasian individuals from Russia aged about 6 to 90 were enrolled as donors. Each donor supplied ten milliliters of peripheral blood. Isolation of PBMCs gave at least 6 million cells per sample. Next came a second PCR, run for about 7 to 12 cycles, which used a sample-barcoded 5' primer along with a J-beta primer mix. TCRdb itself ran the 5' RACE reads through MiXCR, one entry per CDR3 protein. The repertoire has around 500,000 distinct CDR3 sequences, 40% to 55% of them found once; the top ten carry about 22%. This clonotype was detected only once. The antigen is undetermined.

Sequencing was performed on blood. The sequence was obtained from an older man in good health. This sequence joins TRBV5-1 and TRBJ2-1, with D maybe TRBD2 (6 bases). The chain's CDR3 is CASSSPPGEEQFF. In DNA form, the CDR3 reads TGCGCCAGCAGCTCCCCACCGGGGGAGGAGCAGTTCTTC.